The rows below give T cell receptor beta chains drawn from one sample of a study of T-cell reconstitution after alpha-beta-depleted transplantation in children. Via MiXCR, TCRdb re-called the PCR reads, giving one row per CDR3 protein. The sample includes some 640,000 distinct CDR3 sequences, about 15% seen only once; the top ten take about 1.1%. Sample: PBMCs from the stem cell graft donor, taken from the stem cell graft. These receptors were collected from a human donor who donated a stem cell graft to a child with acute myeloid leukemia. Each CDR3 is given with its conserved first and last residue. A D gene is named only where the DNA matches it firmly. Only part of the rows carry a size: once, few, many, or a class if the clone is expanded.

clone_size | j_call | v_call | d_call | cdr3_aa | cdr3_nt
few | TRBJ1-6 | TRBV30 | NA | CAWRPQGWHNSPLHF | TGTGCCTGGAGACCTCAGGGGTGGCATAATTCACCCCTCCACTTT
many | TRBJ2-3 | TRBV20-1 | NA | CGAFPTDTQYF | TGCGGGGCGTTCCCCACAGATACGCAGTATTTT
many | TRBJ1-1 | TRBV20-1 | NA | CSATIRETEAFF | TGCAGTGCTACGATCAGGGAAACTGAAGCTTTCTTT
many | TRBJ1-1 | TRBV12-3/TRBV12-4 | NA | CASSPQQNTEAFF | TGTGCCAGCAGTCCCCAACAAAACACTGAAGCTTTCTTT
NA | TRBJ1-1 | TRBV6-1 | TRBD1 | CASSPPGTVSLNTEAFF | TGTGCCAGCAGTCCCCCCGGGACAGTAAGTCTGAACACTGAAGCTTTCTTT
many | TRBJ2-2 | TRBV29-1 | TRBD1 | CSGTGDTGELFF | TGCAGTGGGACAGGGGACACCGGGGAGCTGTTTTTT
many | TRBJ2-1 | TRBV27 | TRBD1 | CASSLWGQSYNEQFF | TGTGCCAGCAGTTTATGGGGACAGTCCTACAATGAGCAGTTCTTC
few | TRBJ2-3 | TRBV27 | NA | CASSLSWGDTQYF | TGTGCCAGCAGTTTATCCTGGGGAGATACGCAGTATTTT
NA | TRBJ1-1 | TRBV7-2 | NA | CASNNRNTEAFF | TGTGCCAGCAACAACAGGAACACTGAAGCTTTCTTT
NA | TRBJ1-3 | TRBV7-9 | NA | CASSLGALSRNTIYF | TGTGCCAGCAGCTTAGGGGCACTCTCTCGAAACACCATATATTTT
many | TRBJ1-1 | TRBV20-1 | NA | CSARAGLAFF | TGCAGTGCTAGGGCGGGCTTGGCTTTCTTT
NA | TRBJ1-1 | TRBV6-5 | NA | CASSYSGSNTEAFF | TGTGCCAGCAGTTACTCTGGGTCGAACACTGAAGCTTTCTTT
many | TRBJ1-2 | TRBV9 | TRBD1 | CASSVEQGARNGYTF | TGTGCCAGCAGCGTAGAGCAGGGGGCGAGGAATGGCTACACCTTC
NA | TRBJ2-7 | TRBV7-2 | TRBD2 | CASSLFGTSGGADEQYF | TGTGCCAGCAGCTTGTTCGGGACTAGCGGGGGGGCGGATGAGCAGTACTTC
few | TRBJ1-1 | TRBV7-9 | NA | CASSSTLSTEAFF | TGTGCCAGCAGCTCCACCCTTAGCACTGAAGCTTTCTTT
many | TRBJ1-5 | TRBV20-1 | NA | CSARDGTSNQPQHF | TGCAGTGCTAGAGATGGGACAAGCAATCAGCCCCAGCATTTT
many | TRBJ1-1 | TRBV20-1 | TRBD1 | CSARDQGGVIFEAFF | TGCAGTGCTAGAGATCAGGGGGGGGTAATATTTGAAGCTTTCTTT
few | TRBJ2-4 | TRBV5-5 | TRBD1 | CASRTGDRVNGNIQYF | TGTGCCAGCAGAACGGGGGACAGGGTAAATGGAAACATTCAGTACTTC
few | TRBJ2-1 | TRBV29-1 | NA | CSVELRGGVGNEQFF | TGCAGCGTTGAATTGAGAGGCGGGGTGGGGAATGAGCAGTTCTTC
many | TRBJ2-1 | TRBV20-1 | TRBD2 | CSAGTGTSGGGQFF | TGCAGTGCTGGCACCGGGACTAGCGGGGGGGGGCAGTTCTTC
many | TRBJ1-5 | TRBV20-1 | NA | CSARAGLLSNQPQHF | TGCAGTGCTAGAGCTGGGCTCCTTAGCAATCAGCCCCAGCATTTT
few | TRBJ2-1 | TRBV6-2/TRBV6-3 | NA | CASSYSRLVNEQFF | TGTGCCAGCAGTTACTCGCGTCTAGTCAATGAGCAGTTCTTC
NA | TRBJ1-5 | TRBV20-1 | NA | CSAKRTDSNQPQHF | TGCAGTGCTAAGAGAACGGATAGCAATCAGCCCCAGCATTTT
many | TRBJ1-1 | TRBV20-1 | NA | CSARAGRGLDAFF | TGCAGTGCTAGAGCAGGGAGAGGGCTTGACGCTTTCTTT
few | TRBJ2-7 | TRBV7-9 | NA | CASSLGWQGQYF | TGTGCCAGCAGCCTAGGGTGGCAAGGGCAGTACTTC
NA | TRBJ2-7 | TRBV12-3/TRBV12-4 | TRBD1 | CASRIGGDRGYEQYF | TGTGCCAGCAGGATCGGGGGGGACAGGGGCTACGAGCAGTACTTC
once | TRBJ2-5 | TRBV28 | NA | CASSPPGRGETQYF | TGTGCCAGCAGTCCCCCTGGGCGCGGGGAGACCCAGTACTTC
NA | TRBJ1-2 | TRBV7-9 | NA | CASSRGLPDGYTF | TGTGCCAGCAGCAGAGGACTCCCCGATGGCTACACCTTC
many | TRBJ2-1 | TRBV12-3/TRBV12-4 | NA | CASSPSENEQFF | TGTGCCAGCAGCCCATCTGAAAATGAGCAGTTCTTC
NA | TRBJ1-6 | TRBV20-1 | NA | CSAREVREPSPLHF | TGCAGTGCTAGAGAGGTCAGGGAACCTTCACCCCTCCACTTT
many | TRBJ2-1 | TRBV13 | NA | CASSLRGVGEQFF | TGTGCCAGCAGCTTACGAGGGGTCGGCGAGCAGTTCTTC